One T cell receptor beta chain is described in this entry. Germline V gene lookup returns CDR1 LGHNA and CDR2 YNFKEQ. Trimming removed 0 bases from V and 0 bases from J; junction bases left unmatched: 3. The CDR3 contains 18 residues. These data come from a study of shared T cell receptors in the human thymus. This table comes from immunoSEQ multiplex PCR, and its TCRdb copy is limited to in-frame clones, with some not included. The table includes some 720,000 clones, roughly 88% detected once. These data were likewise used in another study, on human thymus T cells. That investigation notes: Highly overlapping thymic repertoires in unrelated individuals were reported by related research.

The chain uses TRBV4-2 and TRBJ1-3; 12 bases match TRBD1. The sequenced sample consisted of thymocytes. This TCR came from a boy less than two years old with a congenital heart defect. In DNA, the CDR3 is TGTGCCAGCAGCCAAGAACCGGGACAGGGGGCCTCTGGAAACACCATATATTTT. Protein: CASSQEPGQGASGNTIYF.